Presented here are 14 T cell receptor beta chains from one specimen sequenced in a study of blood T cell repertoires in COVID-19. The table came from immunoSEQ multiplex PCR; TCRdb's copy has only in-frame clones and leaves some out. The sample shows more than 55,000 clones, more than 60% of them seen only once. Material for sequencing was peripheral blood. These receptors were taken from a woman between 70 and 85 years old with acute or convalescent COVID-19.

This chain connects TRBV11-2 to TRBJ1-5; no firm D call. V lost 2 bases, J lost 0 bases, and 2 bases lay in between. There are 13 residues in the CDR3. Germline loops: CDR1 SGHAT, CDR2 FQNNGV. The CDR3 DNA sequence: TGTGCCAGCAGCTTATATAGCAATCAGCCCCAGCATTTT. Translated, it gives CASSLYSNQPQHF.

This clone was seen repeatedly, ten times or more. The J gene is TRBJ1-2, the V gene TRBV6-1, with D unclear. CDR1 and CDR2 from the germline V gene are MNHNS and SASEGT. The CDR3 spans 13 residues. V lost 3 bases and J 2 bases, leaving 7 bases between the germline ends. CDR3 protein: CASSEWQNYGYTF. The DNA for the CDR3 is TGTGCCAGCAGTGAGTGGCAGAACTATGGCTACACCTTC.

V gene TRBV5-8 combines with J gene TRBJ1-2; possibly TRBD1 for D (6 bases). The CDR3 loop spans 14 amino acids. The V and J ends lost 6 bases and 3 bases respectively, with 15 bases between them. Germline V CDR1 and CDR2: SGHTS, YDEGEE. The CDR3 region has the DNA TGTGCCAGCACCATCGGGGGGGGCGACTATGGCTACACCTTC. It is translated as CASTIGGGDYGYTF.

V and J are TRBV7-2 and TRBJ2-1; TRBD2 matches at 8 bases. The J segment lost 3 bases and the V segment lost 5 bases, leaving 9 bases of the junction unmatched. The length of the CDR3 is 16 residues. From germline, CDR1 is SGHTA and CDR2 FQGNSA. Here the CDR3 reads CASSARGGSGYNEQFF. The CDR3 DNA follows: TGTGCCAGCAGCGCCCGGGGGGGTAGTGGCTACAATGAGCAGTTCTTC.

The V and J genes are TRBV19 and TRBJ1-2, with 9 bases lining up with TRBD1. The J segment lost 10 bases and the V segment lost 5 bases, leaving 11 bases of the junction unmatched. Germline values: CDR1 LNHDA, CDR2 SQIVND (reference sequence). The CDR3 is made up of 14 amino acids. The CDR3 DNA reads TGTGCCAGTAGTCGACCGGGACAGGGACGTGACTACACCTTC. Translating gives CASSRPGQGRDYTF.

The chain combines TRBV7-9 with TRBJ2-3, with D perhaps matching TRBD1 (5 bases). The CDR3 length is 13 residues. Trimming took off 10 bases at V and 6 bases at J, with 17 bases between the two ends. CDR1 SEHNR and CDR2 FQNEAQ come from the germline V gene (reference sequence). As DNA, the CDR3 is TGTGCCACGGTGGACAACCCTCCTGATACGCAGTATTTT. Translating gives CATVDNPPDTQYF.

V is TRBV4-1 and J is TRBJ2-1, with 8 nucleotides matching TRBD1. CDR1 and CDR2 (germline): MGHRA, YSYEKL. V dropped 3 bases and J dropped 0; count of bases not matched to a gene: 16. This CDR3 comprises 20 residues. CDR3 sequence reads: CASSHEAHRRTGSSYNEQFF. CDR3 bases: TGCGCCAGCAGCCACGAGGCCCACCGTCGGACAGGGAGCTCCTACAATGAGCAGTTCTTC.

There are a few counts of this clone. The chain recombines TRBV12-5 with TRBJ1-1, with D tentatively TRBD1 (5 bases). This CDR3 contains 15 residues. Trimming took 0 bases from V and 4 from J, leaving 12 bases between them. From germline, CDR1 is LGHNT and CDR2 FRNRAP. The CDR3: CASGLVSGGGTEAFF. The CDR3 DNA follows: TGTGCTAGTGGTTTGGTCTCGGGGGGTGGCACTGAAGCTTTCTTT.

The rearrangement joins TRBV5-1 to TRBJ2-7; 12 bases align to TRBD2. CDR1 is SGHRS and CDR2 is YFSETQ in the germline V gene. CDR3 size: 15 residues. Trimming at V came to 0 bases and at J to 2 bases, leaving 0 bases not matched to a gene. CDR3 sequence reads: CASSLGLAGAYEQYV. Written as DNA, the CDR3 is TGCGCCAGCAGCTTGGGACTAGCGGGGGCCTACGAGCAGTACGTC.

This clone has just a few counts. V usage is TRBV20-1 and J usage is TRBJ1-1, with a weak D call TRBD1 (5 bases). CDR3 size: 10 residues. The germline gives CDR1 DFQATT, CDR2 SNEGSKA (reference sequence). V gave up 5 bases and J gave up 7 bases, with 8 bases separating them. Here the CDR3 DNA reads TGCAGTGCTTGGGGCCTTGAAGCTTTCTTT. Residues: CSAWGLEAFF.

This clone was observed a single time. The CDR3 nucleotides read TGTGCCAGCAGCCCCCGAAGTACCCGCGCGGGGGGTGAGCAGTTCTTC. This translates into CASSPRSTRAGGEQFF. The J gene is TRBJ2-1, the V gene TRBV5-6; the match to TRBD2 covers 8 bases. V lost 4 bases, J lost 9 bases, and 15 bases stayed unmatched. The CDR3 covers 16 residues. Germline CDR1 reads SGHDT; CDR2 reads YYEEEE.

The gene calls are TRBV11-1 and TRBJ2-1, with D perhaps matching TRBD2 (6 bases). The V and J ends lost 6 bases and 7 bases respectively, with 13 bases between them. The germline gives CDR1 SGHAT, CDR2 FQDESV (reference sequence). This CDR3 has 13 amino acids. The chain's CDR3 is CASSLGAGNEQFF. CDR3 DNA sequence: TGTGCCAGCAGTCTCGGCGCGGGGAATGAGCAGTTCTTC. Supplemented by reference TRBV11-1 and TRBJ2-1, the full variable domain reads EAEVAQSPRYKITEKSQAVAFWCDPISGHATLYWYRQILGQGPELLVQFQDESVVDDSQLPKDRFSAERLKGVDSTLKIQPAELGDSAMYLCASSLGAGNEQFFGPGTRLTVL.

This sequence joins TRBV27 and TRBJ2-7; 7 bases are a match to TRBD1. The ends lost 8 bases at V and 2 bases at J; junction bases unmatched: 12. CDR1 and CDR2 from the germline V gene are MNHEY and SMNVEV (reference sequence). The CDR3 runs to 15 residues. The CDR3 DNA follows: TGTGCCAGCCAACCAGGGGGATCAGGTCCCTACGAGCAGTACTTC. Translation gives CASQPGGSGPYEQYF.

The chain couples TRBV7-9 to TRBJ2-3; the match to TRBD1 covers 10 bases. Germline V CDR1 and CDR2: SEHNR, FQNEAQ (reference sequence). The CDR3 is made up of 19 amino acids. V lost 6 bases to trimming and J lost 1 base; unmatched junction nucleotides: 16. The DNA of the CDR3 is TGTGCCAGCAGTCCTCACCTGGGACAGGGGCCACACCGCACAGATACGCAGTATTTT. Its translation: CASSPHLGQGPHRTDTQYF.